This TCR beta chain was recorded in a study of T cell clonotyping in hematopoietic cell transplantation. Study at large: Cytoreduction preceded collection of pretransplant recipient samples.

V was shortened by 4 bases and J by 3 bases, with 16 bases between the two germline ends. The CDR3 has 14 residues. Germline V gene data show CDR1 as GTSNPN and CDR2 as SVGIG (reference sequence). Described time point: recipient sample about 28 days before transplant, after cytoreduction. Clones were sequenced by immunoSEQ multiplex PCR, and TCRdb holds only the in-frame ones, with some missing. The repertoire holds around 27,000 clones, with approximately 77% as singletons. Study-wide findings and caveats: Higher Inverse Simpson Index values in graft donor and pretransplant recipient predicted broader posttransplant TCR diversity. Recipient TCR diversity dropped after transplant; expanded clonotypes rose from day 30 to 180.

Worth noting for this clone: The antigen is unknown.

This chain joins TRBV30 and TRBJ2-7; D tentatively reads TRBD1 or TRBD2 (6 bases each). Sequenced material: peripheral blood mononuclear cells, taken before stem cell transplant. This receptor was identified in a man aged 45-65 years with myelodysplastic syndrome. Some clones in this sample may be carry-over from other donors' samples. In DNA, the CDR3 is TGTGCCTGGAAGGGTCCGGGGGCTTACTACGAGCAGTACTTC. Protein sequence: CAWKGPGAYYEQYF. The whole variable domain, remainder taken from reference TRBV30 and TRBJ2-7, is SQTIHQWPATLVQPVGSPLSLECTVEGTSNPNLYWYRQAAGRGLQLLFYSVGIGQISSEVPQNLSASRPQDRQFILSSKKLLLSDSGFYLCAWKGPGAYYEQYFGPGTRLTVT.